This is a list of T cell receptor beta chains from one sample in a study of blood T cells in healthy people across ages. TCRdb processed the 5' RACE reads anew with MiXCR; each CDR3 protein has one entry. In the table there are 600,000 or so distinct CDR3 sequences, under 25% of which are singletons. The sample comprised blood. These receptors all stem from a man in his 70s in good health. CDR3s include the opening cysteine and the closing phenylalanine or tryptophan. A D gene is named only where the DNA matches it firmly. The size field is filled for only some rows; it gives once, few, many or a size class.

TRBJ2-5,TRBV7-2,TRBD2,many,TGTGCCAGCAGCGTAGTTAGTAGCGGGAGTGCAGAGACCCAGTACTTC,CASSVVSSGSAETQYF
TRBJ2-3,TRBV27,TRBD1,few,TGTGCCAGCAGTTTTCTGACAGGGAGCACAGATACGCAGTATTTT,CASSFLTGSTDTQYF
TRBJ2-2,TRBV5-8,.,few,TGTGCCAGCAGCTCCGGGACCAGCTTCAGGGAGCTGTTTTTT,CASSSGTSFRELFF
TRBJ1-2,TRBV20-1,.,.,TGCAGTGCTCCTGAGAACTATGGCTACACCTTC,CSAPENYGYTF
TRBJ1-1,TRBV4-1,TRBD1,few,TGCGCCAGCAGCCAGGGAGACAGGGCGTCGGTAGCTTTCTTT,CASSQGDRASVAFF
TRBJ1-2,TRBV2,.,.,TGTGCCAGCAGTGGGGAACAGGGAATCGGCTACACCTTC,CASSGEQGIGYTF
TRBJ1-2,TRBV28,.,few,TGTGCCAGCAGTGTCGAGGGGTTCGGCTACACCTTC,CASSVEGFGYTF
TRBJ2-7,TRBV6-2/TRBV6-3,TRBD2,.,TGTGCCAGCAGTTACACCAGCGGGAGTGTCGAGCAGTACTTC,CASSYTSGSVEQYF
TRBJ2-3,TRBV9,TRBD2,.,TGTGCCAGCAGCGTAGGTGCTAGCGGGAAATTAGATACGCAGTATTTT,CASSVGASGKLDTQYF
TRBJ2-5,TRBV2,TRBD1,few,TGTGCCAGCAGTGGGACAGGGTCCGAGACCCAGTACTTC,CASSGTGSETQYF
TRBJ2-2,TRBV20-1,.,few,TGCAGTGCTAGAGCGGGCAGCTTGAACACCGGGGAGCTGTTTTTT,CSARAGSLNTGELFF
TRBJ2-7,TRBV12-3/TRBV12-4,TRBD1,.,TGTGCCAGCAGTTTAGCACCCCACAGGGGGGTCTACGAGCAGTACTTC,CASSLAPHRGVYEQYF
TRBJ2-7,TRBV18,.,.,TGTGCCAGCTCCCCCTTCGCGGACACCTACGAGCAGTACTTC,CASSPFADTYEQYF
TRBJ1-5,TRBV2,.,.,TGTGCCAGCAGCCCAGAATGGGGCGGCAGCAGGCAGCCCCAGCATTTT,CASSPEWGGSRQPQHF
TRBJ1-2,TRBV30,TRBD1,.,TGTGCCTGGAGTGGGCAGGGGGATGGTGGCTACACCTTC,CAWSGQGDGGYTF
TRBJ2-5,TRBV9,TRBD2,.,TGTGCCAGCAGCACCAGCCTAGCGGGAGGGGGACAAGAGACCCAGTACTTC,CASSTSLAGGGQETQYF
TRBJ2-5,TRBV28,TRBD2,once,TGTGCCAGCAGTTTAGAGACCAGCGGGAGTAGCTTGGAGACCCAGTACTTC,CASSLETSGSSLETQYF
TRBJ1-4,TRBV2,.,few,TGTGCCAGCAGTCGACTCTCAGGGGCCGGGGAAAAACTGTTTTTT,CASSRLSGAGEKLFF
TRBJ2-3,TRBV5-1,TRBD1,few,TGCGCCAGCAGCTTGGAGGGGACAGGGGCAGATACGCAGTATTTT,CASSLEGTGADTQYF
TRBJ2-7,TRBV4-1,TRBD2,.,TGCGCCAGCACCTCCGAGCCCACTAGCGGGAGAAAGTACTTC,CASTSEPTSGRKYF
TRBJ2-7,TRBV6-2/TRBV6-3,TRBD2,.,TGTGCCAGCATCAAGGGGAGCAGGGACTACTCCTACGAGCAGTACTTC,CASIKGSRDYSYEQYF
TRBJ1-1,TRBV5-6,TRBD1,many,TGTGCCAGCAGCCCGTTCGGACAGGTCCCTGAAGCTTTCTTT,CASSPFGQVPEAFF
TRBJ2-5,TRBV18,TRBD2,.,TGTGCCAGCTCACCGTTTAGCGGGAGTGACCAAGAGACCCAGTACTTC,CASSPFSGSDQETQYF
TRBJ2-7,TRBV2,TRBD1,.,TGTGCCAGCAAGGGGACAGGGGTAGGCTACGAGCAGTACTTC,CASKGTGVGYEQYF
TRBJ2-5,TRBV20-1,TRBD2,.,TGCAGTGCTAGAGATCAGCGGGAGGTGCAAGAGACCCAGTACTTC,CSARDQREVQETQYF
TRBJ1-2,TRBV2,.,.,TGTGCCAGCAGTGAACAGAAAACTAACTATGGCTACACCTTC,CASSEQKTNYGYTF
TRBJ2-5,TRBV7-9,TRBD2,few,TGTGCCAGCAGCAGCCGGACTAGCGGTTATAGCGGGGAGACCCAGTACTTC,CASSSRTSGYSGETQYF
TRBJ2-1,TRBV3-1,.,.,TGTGCCAGCAGCCCCGTCAGCGTGGGCTACAATAAGCAGTTCTTC,CASSPVSVGYNKQFF
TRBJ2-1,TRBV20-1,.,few,TGCAGTGCTAGTCGGGCCCGGTGGGATGTGCAGTTCTTC,CSASRARWDVQFF
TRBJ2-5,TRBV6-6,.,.,TGTGCCAGCAGTTACTCGCCGTCCCAAGAGACCCAGTACTTC,CASSYSPSQETQYF
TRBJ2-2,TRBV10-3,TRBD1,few,TGTGCCATCAGGGGACAGGGAGCTAGCCGGGAGCTGTTTTTT,CAIRGQGASRELFF
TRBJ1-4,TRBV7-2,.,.,TGTGCCAGCAGCTTAGATGGGACGGGAAGCGAAAAACTGTTTTTT,CASSLDGTGSEKLFF
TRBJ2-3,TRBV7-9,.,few,TGTGCCAGCAGCCCCCGGATGACTACAGATACGCAGTATTTT,CASSPRMTTDTQYF
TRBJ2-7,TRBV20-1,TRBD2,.,TGCAGTGCTAGATGGCTAGCGGGGACCTACGAGCAGTACTTC,CSARWLAGTYEQYF
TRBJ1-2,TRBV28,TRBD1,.,TGTGCCAGCAGTTCCGGACAGGATAACTATGGCTACACCTTC,CASSSGQDNYGYTF
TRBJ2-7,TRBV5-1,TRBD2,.,TGCGCCAGCAGCATTAGCGGGGACTCCTACGAGCAGTACTTC,CASSISGDSYEQYF
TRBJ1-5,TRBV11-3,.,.,TGTGCCAGCAGCCCTCAGGGGCGCTACAATCAGCCCCAGCATTTT,CASSPQGRYNQPQHF
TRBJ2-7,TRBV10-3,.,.,TGTGCCATCAGTGAGAGCAGTGCTGGAGCTAGCGAGCAGTACTTC,CAISESSAGASEQYF
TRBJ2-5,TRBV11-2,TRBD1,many,TGTGCCAGCAGCTTAGATCGCGAACAGGGGGCTTGGGAGACCCAGTACTTC,CASSLDREQGAWETQYF
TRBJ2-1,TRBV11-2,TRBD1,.,TGTGCCGGCAGATACACCTACAGGGGTGGGAATGAGCAGTTCTTC,CAGRYTYRGGNEQFF